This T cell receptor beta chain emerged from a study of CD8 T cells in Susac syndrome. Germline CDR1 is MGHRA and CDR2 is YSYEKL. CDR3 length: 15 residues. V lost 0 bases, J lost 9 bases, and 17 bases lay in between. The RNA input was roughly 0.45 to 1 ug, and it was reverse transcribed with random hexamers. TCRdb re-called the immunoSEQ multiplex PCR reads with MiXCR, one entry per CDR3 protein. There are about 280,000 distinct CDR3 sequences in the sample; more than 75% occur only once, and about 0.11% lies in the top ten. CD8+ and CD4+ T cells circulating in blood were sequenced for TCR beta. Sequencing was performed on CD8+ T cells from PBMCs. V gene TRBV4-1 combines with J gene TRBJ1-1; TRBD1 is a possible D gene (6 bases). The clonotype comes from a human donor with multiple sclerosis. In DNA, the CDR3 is TGCGCCAGCAGCCAAGAAGCCGGACAGATCCTTAAAGCTTTCTTT. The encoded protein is CASSQEAGQILKAFF.